These 17 T cell receptor beta chains were all obtained from the same sample, sequenced in a study of T cell repertoires in cytomegalovirus infection. A single record per CDR3 protein comes from TCRdb applying MiXCR to the reads. This table holds roughly 720,000 distinct CDR3 sequences, 35% found once. Sequenced: PBMCs. Every receptor here comes from a human donor in good health (CMV status not recorded). Some clones in this sample may be carry-over from other donors' samples.

CDR3 coding DNA: TGTGCCAGCAGCGTAATACAGGTTCGAATGAACGAGCAGTACTTC. Translating gives CASSVIQVRMNEQYF. This chain uses TRBV7-8 with TRBJ2-7; maybe TRBD1 (5 bases). Germline CDR1 reads SGHVS; CDR2 reads FQNEAQ. The V end lost 5 bases, the J end lost 5 bases, and 19 bases lay between the germline ends. The CDR3 loop spans 15 amino acids.

Many counts were recorded for this clonotype. This chain connects TRBV20-1 to TRBJ2-5, with a possible D match to TRBD1 (6 bases). In germline, CDR1 is DFQATT, CDR2 SNEGSKA (reference sequence). Trimming stripped 6 bases from V and 2 bases from J, with 16 bases between. CDR3 length equals 14 residues. The CDR3 bases are TGCAGTGCCTCCGGGACAAGGGTACAAGAGACCCAGTACTTC. Amino acids: CSASGTRVQETQYF.

The genes are TRBV11-3 and TRBJ2-3, with 8 bases fitting TRBD2. Trimming removed 2 bases from V and 5 bases from J; junction bases left unmatched: 6. CDR1 is SGHNT and CDR2 is YENEEA in the germline V gene. This CDR3 comprises 15 residues. CDR3 coding DNA: TGTGCCAGCAGCTTACTCTCCAGCGGGGGAGATACGCAGTATTTT. This encodes CASSLLSSGGDTQYF.

The rearrangement joins TRBV6-8 to TRBJ2-7; TRBD1 matches 8 bases. This CDR3 region has 15 residues. V gave up 0 bases and J gave up 8 bases; unmatched junction bases: 9. In germline, CDR1 is MNHGY, CDR2 SAAAGT. In DNA form, the CDR3 reads TGTGCCAGCAGTTACTCGCCAGGGGGCTTGGGCAAGCAGTACTTC. Translation: CASSYSPGGLGKQYF.

This chain connects TRBV7-2 to TRBJ2-7, with 12 bases fitting TRBD1. CDR3 length: 15 residues. Germline V gene data show CDR1 as SGHTA and CDR2 as FQGNSA. Unmatched junction bases numbered 4, after V lost 0 bases and J lost 7 bases. CDR3: CASSLAGQGASEQYF. CDR3 bases: TGTGCCAGCAGCTTAGCGGGACAGGGGGCAAGTGAGCAGTACTTC.

This clonotype was detected only a few times. This chain uses TRBV28 with TRBJ2-3; D is unresolved. The CDR3 totals 16 residues. The germline V gene has CDR1 MDHEN and CDR2 SYDVKM. Trimming shortened V by 6 bases and J by 0 bases, and 16 bases separated the two germline ends. CDR3 nucleotide sequence: TGTGCCAGCAGGCGAAGGCATAATCCAAGCACAGATACGCAGTATTTT. Translation: CASRRRHNPSTDTQYF.

This clonotype appeared a few times. V and J are TRBV19 and TRBJ2-2, with a tentative D call TRBD2 (5 bases). Germline CDR1 LNHDA, CDR2 SQIVND (reference sequence). Trimming left V 4 bases short and J 5 bases short, with 20 bases between. The CDR3 has 17 amino acids. CDR3 in DNA: TGTGCCAGTAGTACTCCTGACTTTCTGACGGGGACCGGGGAGCTGTTTTTT. Its translation: CASSTPDFLTGTGELFF.

This clonotype was seen repeatedly, ten times or more. CDR3 in DNA: TGTGCCAGCAGCTTAGCTACGGGGGGCCCAGCCAAAAACATTCAGTACTTC. It codes for CASSLATGGPAKNIQYF. The rearrangement uses TRBV11-1 and TRBJ2-4; D may be TRBD2 (7 bases). This CDR3 comprises 17 residues. Looked up from germline, CDR1 is SGHAT and CDR2 is FQDESV (reference sequence). V gave up 0 bases and J gave up 0 bases, with 12 bases separating them.

This clonotype occurred a few times. The rearrangement links TRBV7-2 to TRBJ2-1; no reliable D call. V shed 3 bases and J shed 6 bases, with 6 bases lying between them. Germline CDR1 is SGHTA and CDR2 is FQGNSA. The CDR3 is 12 amino acids. The CDR3 loop reads CASSFGPNEQFF. Here the CDR3 DNA reads TGTGCCAGCAGCTTCGGTCCCAATGAGCAGTTCTTC.

This clonotype was picked up one time. The junction differs from germline at one of its ends, possibly a read error. This chain connects TRBV7-2 to TRBJ1-4; 8 nucleotides agree with TRBD1. The CDR3 extends over 15 amino acids. Germline V gene data show CDR1 as SGHTA and CDR2 as FQGNSA. The CDR3 reads CASRAQGEWNEKMFF. The CDR3 DNA sequence: TGTGCCAGCAGGGCACAGGGGGAATGGAATGAAAAAATGTTTTTT.

The chain employs TRBV24-1 and TRBJ2-1; 9 positions match TRBD1. In germline, CDR1 is KGHDR, CDR2 SFDVKD. Trimming removed 3 bases from V and 1 base from J; junction bases left unmatched: 3. CDR3 length: 16 amino acids. CDR3 amino acids: CATSDPGQGSYNEQFF. CDR3 sequence (DNA): TGTGCCACCAGTGATCCGGGACAGGGTTCCTACAATGAGCAGTTCTTC.

This clonotype was seen more than once but under ten times. The chain joins TRBV6-2 or TRBV6-3 to TRBJ1-6; D gene unclear. The germline CDR1 and CDR2 sequences are MNHEY and SVGEGT. This CDR3 comprises 17 residues. Trimming cost V 5 bases and J 5 bases, with 19 bases left between them. CDR3 sequence (DNA): TGTGCCAGCAGTCTCCGGTCCGGACGGCAAAATAATTCACCCCTCCACTTT. It specifies CASSLRSGRQNNSPLHF.

V and J are TRBV20-1 and TRBJ2-5; 7 nucleotides align to TRBD2. V dropped 6 bases and J dropped 6; count of bases not matched to a gene: 13. There are 14 residues in the CDR3. Germline V gene sequence: CDR1 DFQATT, CDR2 SNEGSKA (reference sequence). The CDR3 sequence is CSAPLADSTKTQYF. In DNA, the CDR3 is TGCAGTGCCCCCCTAGCGGATAGCACGAAGACCCAGTACTTC.

The chain uses TRBV5-1 and TRBJ2-7, with a possible D match to TRBD1 (6 bases). The CDR3 has 14 residues. Germline loops: CDR1 SGHRS, CDR2 YFSETQ. With 4 bases removed from V and 1 base from J, the gap between germline ends came to 12 bases. CDR3 region: CASSTGQISYEQYF. As DNA, the CDR3 is TGCGCCAGCAGCACCGGACAGATATCCTACGAGCAGTACTTC.

This clonotype has at least ten counts. The CDR3 DNA reads as TGCGCCAGCAGTGCACAAGGGAACACCGGGGAGCTGTTTTTT. Residues: CASSAQGNTGELFF. The chain combines TRBV10-1 with TRBJ2-2, with unresolved D. Trimming shortened V by 4 bases and J by 1 base, and 7 bases separated the two germline ends. The CDR3 has 14 residues. Germline CDR1 reads WNHNN; CDR2 reads SYGVQD (reference sequence).

This clonotype has a count of ten or more. The chain combines TRBV7-2 with TRBJ2-7; a weak D match, TRBD1 (5 bases). The CDR3 spans 12 residues. Germline CDR1 SGHTA, CDR2 FQGNSA. Trimming pared 8 bases from V and 6 bases from J, leaving 14 bases between. CDR3 coding DNA: TGTGCCAGCGCTTGGGGCAGGGTCGAGCAGTACTTC. Translation: CASAWGRVEQYF.

This clonotype was observed a handful of times. The V call is TRBV11-2, the J call TRBJ2-3, with 8 bases fitting TRBD2. V dropped 5 bases and J dropped 5; count of bases not matched to a gene: 12. Germline V gene sequence: CDR1 SGHAT, CDR2 FQNNGV. This CDR3 has 16 amino acids. The CDR3 DNA reads TGTGCCAGCAGCGGCCCGGGGGGGTCTCCGTTAGATACGCAGTATTTT. This translates into CASSGPGGSPLDTQYF.